This TCR beta chain was documented in a study of post-analysis software for immune sequencing data. Study-level results: Relative to controls, patients had a handful of TRBV segments at higher frequency, with TRBV5-6, TRBV5-1 and TRBV20-1 among these. Multiple sclerosis patients showed significantly lower normalized Chao1 diversity than controls did.

In regard to this clonotype: Its antigen is still unknown.

The germline CDR1 and CDR2 sequences are SGHNT and YYREEE (reference sequence). The CDR3 is made up of 15 amino acids. V shed 4 bases and J shed 0 bases, with 11 bases lying between them. Unique molecular identifiers tagged the TCR beta cDNA libraries. Roughly 500,000 cDNA molecules were obtained per 1 to 10 million input T cells. TCRdb re-called the PCR reads with MiXCR, one entry per CDR3 protein. This repertoire shows some 890,000 distinct CDR3 sequences, roughly 50% found once; its top ten account for approximately 4.3%. This sequence originates from a girl under 18 with multiple sclerosis. The chain has TRBV5-4 and TRBJ1-3, with D perhaps TRBD1 (6 bases). Sequencing was done on a sample of blood. The CDR3 loop is CASSLRGPSGNTIYF. The CDR3 DNA reads TGTGCCAGCAGCCTCAGGGGACCCTCTGGAAACACCATATATTTT.